Shown below are 29 T cell receptor beta chains from a single sample sequenced in a study of blood T cell repertoires in COVID-19. Clones were read by immunoSEQ multiplex PCR, and TCRdb kept only the in-frame ones, dropping some. Of over 150,000 clones detected, roughly four fifths appear once; the ten largest clones hold under 13%. Input material: peripheral blood. The receptors originated from a man aged 65 to 79 with active or convalescent COVID-19.

CDR3 amino acids: CASSSNLRGYTF. DNA of the CDR3: TGCGCCAGCAGCTCGAATCTGCGTGGCTACACCTTC. The chain couples TRBV5-1 to TRBJ1-2; D call uncertain. Germline values: CDR1 SGHRS, CDR2 YFSETQ. V dropped 3 bases and J dropped 7 bases, with 10 bases sitting between them. The CDR3 covers 12 residues.

The chain combines TRBV2 with TRBJ1-1; the D is unclear. This CDR3 spans 17 amino acids. Germline CDR1 SNHLY, CDR2 FYNNEI. Trimming pared 6 bases from V and 0 bases from J, leaving 20 bases between. In nucleotides, the CDR3 is TGTGCCAGCAGCCCCACGAGGTTTGCGCAAATGAACACTGAAGCTTTCTTT. This sequence encodes CASSPTRFAQMNTEAFF.

This clone was detected only a few times. The CDR3 spells CAWSPKAGPNQPQHF. The DNA of the CDR3 is TGTGCCTGGAGTCCCAAAGCGGGCCCCAATCAGCCCCAGCATTTT. The rearrangement uses TRBV30 and TRBJ1-5; D not resolved. Trimming cost V 2 bases and J 3 bases, with 14 bases left between them. CDR1 is GTSNPN, CDR2 SVGIG, per germline (reference sequence). This CDR3 is 15 amino acids long.

CDR3 in amino acids: CASSQDFRDSYEQYF. The CDR3 DNA sequence: TGCGCCAGCAGCCAAGATTTTCGGGACTCCTACGAGCAGTACTTC. The chain couples TRBV4-1 to TRBJ2-7; a weak D match, TRBD2 (5 bases). V lost 0 bases and J 0 bases, leaving 9 bases between the germline ends. The length of the CDR3 is 15 residues. Germline CDR1 is MGHRA and CDR2 is YSYEKL.

CDR3 loop: CSAAPGGAQYF. The DNA for the CDR3 is TGCAGTGCCGCCCCAGGGGGCGCGCAGTATTTT. This sequence joins TRBV20-1 and TRBJ2-3, with TRBD1 identical over 8 bases. This CDR3 spans 11 amino acids. The J segment lost 10 bases and the V segment lost 6 bases, leaving 6 bases of the junction unmatched. CDR1 and CDR2 (germline): DFQATT, SNEGSKA (reference sequence).

The V gene is TRBV2, the J gene TRBJ1-1; 7 bases agree with TRBD1. The germline CDR1 and CDR2 sequences are SNHLY and FYNNEI. The CDR3 is made up of 12 amino acids. Germline trimming cut 9 bases from V and 6 bases from J; bases unmatched to any gene: 7. Here the CDR3 DNA reads TGTGCCAGAAGTCTAGGGGGCGCTGAAGCTTTCTTT. Amino acids: CARSLGGAEAFF.

This sequence joins TRBV11-3 and TRBJ2-3; 12 bases map to TRBD2. Germline V gene data show CDR1 as SGHNT and CDR2 as YENEEA. J gave up 4 bases and V 1 base, and 0 bases lay outside the gene matches. This CDR3 is built from 15 residues. The CDR3 loop is CASSLGLAGADTQYF. The DNA of the CDR3 is TGTGCCAGCAGCTTAGGACTAGCGGGAGCAGATACGCAGTATTTT.

The genes are TRBV5-1 and TRBJ2-6, with a weak D call TRBD1 (7 bases). Trimming took 4 bases from V and 2 from J, leaving 16 bases between them. Germline V gene lookup returns CDR1 SGHRS and CDR2 YFSETQ. CDR3 size: 17 residues. In DNA form, the CDR3 reads TGCGCCAGCAGCCAGTATGGAGGGGGCGCTGGGGCCAACGTCCTGACTTTC. This codes for CASSQYGGGAGANVLTF.

J is TRBJ2-1 and V is TRBV7-2; 10 bases map to TRBD2. The CDR3 runs to 16 residues. V shed 2 bases and J 0 bases; nucleotides not matched to a gene: 1. Germline V gene data show CDR1 as SGHTA and CDR2 as FQGNSA. CDR3 sequence reads: CASSLPSGSSYNEQFF. The CDR3 DNA follows: TGTGCCAGCAGCTTACCTAGCGGGAGCTCCTACAATGAGCAGTTCTTC.

This clone has a handful of counts. A read error may produce the germline difference seen at one junction end. CDR3 bases: TGTGCCAGCAGCTCCCCCGGCCGAGCGGGGTTTACAGTTACGCAGTATTTT. Translated: CASSSPGRAGFTVTQYF. The chain links TRBV7-9 to TRBJ2-3; 7 bases line up with TRBD2. CDR1 and CDR2 (germline): SEHNR, FQNEAQ (reference sequence). The CDR3 has 17 amino acids.

In the case of this clone: One junction end does not reproduce the germline sequence, and a read error may be involved. The chain joins TRBV7-8 to TRBJ2-7; 8 positions agree with TRBD2. The CDR3 runs 15 residues. Germline loops: CDR1 SGHVS, CDR2 FQNEAQ. CDR3: CASSLRPGGAYEQYF. The CDR3 DNA follows: TGTGCCAGCAGCTTACGTCCCGGGGGGGCCTATGAGCAGTACTTC.

CDR3: CASSDTWSGNIQYF. CDR3 nucleotides: TGTGCCAGTAGTGATACGTGGAGTGGGAACATTCAGTACTTC. The V call is TRBV19, the J call TRBJ2-4; D gene uncertain. The germline gives CDR1 LNHDA, CDR2 SQIVND (reference sequence). Trimming removed 5 bases from V and 7 bases from J, with 15 bases in between. The CDR3 consists of 14 residues.

The gene calls are TRBV7-2 and TRBJ1-1; unclear D gene. The CDR3 is 13 amino acids. The V end was cut by 2 bases, the J end by 7 bases, with 11 bases between. CDR1 and CDR2 from the germline V gene are SGHTA and FQGNSA. CDR3 nucleotide sequence: TGTGCCAGCAGCTTAAGGCAGGCTGATGAAGCTTTCTTT. Translated, it gives CASSLRQADEAFF.

This chain uses TRBV5-5 with TRBJ2-3, with 10 bases identical to TRBD2. V lost 0 bases and J lost 0; bases outside the gene matches: 4. The germline V gene encodes CDR1 SGHKS and CDR2 YYEKEE (reference sequence). The length of the CDR3 is 17 residues. CDR3 nucleotide sequence: TGTGCCAGCAGCTTGGGCCCACTAGCGGGGAGCACAGATACGCAGTATTTT. Translation gives CASSLGPLAGSTDTQYF.

V is TRBV7-3 and J is TRBJ1-3, with no clear D. This CDR3 is built from 14 residues. CDR1 and CDR2 (germline): SGHTA, FQGTGA. Deletions cut 5 bases from V and 2 bases from J, with 10 bases between. CDR3 DNA sequence: TGTGCCAGCAGCCCCTCCCCTGCTGGAAACACCATATATTTT. Translated, it gives CASSPSPAGNTIYF.

The chain recombines TRBV5-4 with TRBJ2-3; no firm D call. CDR1 and CDR2 (germline): SGHNT, YYREEE (reference sequence). V lost 4 bases, J lost 2 bases, and 5 bases lay in between. The CDR3 covers 12 residues. This CDR3 is CASSRDTDTQYF. In DNA, the CDR3 is TGTGCCAGCAGCCGCGACACAGATACGCAGTATTTT.

The rearrangement joins TRBV19 to TRBJ2-3; D is perhaps TRBD2 (6 bases). Germline CDR1 LNHDA, CDR2 SQIVND (reference sequence). The CDR3 spans 14 residues. V was trimmed by 10 bases and J by 5 bases, leaving 19 bases between them. CDR3 sequence reads: CATTTRMTRDTQYF. CDR3 nucleotide sequence: TGTGCCACCACGACTAGAATGACCCGAGATACGCAGTATTTT.

This clone was observed once. CDR3 in amino acids: CASSAPSSYEQYF. DNA for the CDR3: TGTGCCAGCAGCGCCCCCTCCTCCTACGAGCAGTACTTC. This chain connects TRBV9 to TRBJ2-7; D call uncertain. The V gene's germline CDR1 is SGDLS and CDR2 YYNGEE. The CDR3 runs to 13 residues. V was trimmed by 3 bases and J by 0 bases, leaving 7 bases between them.

The rearrangement joins TRBV4-3 to TRBJ2-2, with 11 bases matching TRBD2. The length of the CDR3 is 18 residues. With 4 bases clipped from V and 2 bases from J, the junction kept 9 bases outside the gene matches. Germline-derived CDR1 and CDR2 are LGHNA and YSLEER. The CDR3 is CASSPLTSGGANTGELFF. CDR3 DNA: TGCGCCAGCAGCCCACTCACTAGCGGGGGAGCAAACACCGGGGAGCTGTTTTTT.

The V call is TRBV9, the J call TRBJ1-3; D unclear. Germline V gene data show CDR1 as SGDLS and CDR2 as YYNGEE. Trimming left V 3 bases short and J 8 bases short, with 15 bases between. This CDR3 has 14 amino acids. Here the CDR3 DNA reads TGTGCCAGCAGCGGAGACGTAGGGAGAGACACCATATATTTT. Translated: CASSGDVGRDTIYF.

CDR3 in amino acids: CASSPRPLKNEQFF. CDR3 nucleotide sequence: TGTGCCAGTAGCCCCAGGCCCCTTAAAAATGAGCAGTTCTTC. The rearrangement uses TRBV19 and TRBJ2-1; D unresolved. This CDR3 has 14 amino acids. In germline, CDR1 is LNHDA, CDR2 SQIVND (reference sequence). V gave up 6 bases and J gave up 7 bases, with 16 bases separating them.

The genes are TRBV6-5 and TRBJ1-2; D is possibly TRBD1 (6 bases). Deletions cut 4 bases from V and 4 bases from J, with 16 bases between. Germline CDR1 MNHEY, CDR2 SVGAGI. The CDR3 is 15 residues long. This chain's CDR3 is CASSFGQPAFYGYTF. CDR3 sequence (DNA): TGTGCCAGCAGTTTCGGACAGCCCGCGTTCTATGGCTACACCTTC.

This clone was detected many times. This chain uses TRBV5-1 with TRBJ2-1; 14 bases agree with TRBD2. Germline trimming cut 1 base from V and 9 bases from J; bases unmatched to any gene: 9. Per the germline V gene, CDR1 is SGHRS and CDR2 is YFSETQ. This CDR3 is 17 amino acids long. CDR3 DNA: TGCGCCAGCAGCTTGCCCAAAGGACTAGCGGGAGGAACTGAGCAGTTCTTC. Translation gives CASSLPKGLAGGTEQFF.

V gene TRBV7-2 combines with J gene TRBJ1-1; perhaps TRBD1 as D (5 bases). Trimming took off 5 bases at V and 5 bases at J, with 15 bases between the two ends. CDR1 SGHTA and CDR2 FQGNSA come from the germline V gene. This CDR3 has 14 residues. The CDR3 sequence is CASSPGGMWTEAFF. The CDR3 region has the DNA TGTGCCAGCAGCCCGGGGGGGATGTGGACTGAAGCTTTCTTT.

The chain uses TRBV7-3 and TRBJ2-1; the match to TRBD2 covers 10 bases. Germline loops: CDR1 SGHTA, CDR2 FQGTGA. Losses at the gene ends were 7 bases for V and 3 bases for J; bases not matched to a gene: 9. This CDR3 has 16 amino acids. The CDR3 loop is CASTFRRTSGYNEQFF. CDR3 bases: TGTGCCAGCACCTTTAGAAGGACTAGCGGCTACAATGAGCAGTTCTTC.

This chain joins TRBV7-9 and TRBJ2-1; possibly TRBD2 for D (5 bases). V shed 1 base and J shed 8 bases, with 18 bases lying between them. Germline V lookup: CDR1 SEHNR, CDR2 FQNEAQ (reference sequence). The CDR3 length is 16 residues. The CDR3 region has the DNA TGTGCCAGCAGCTTAGGCCGGGAAATCCGGAGTGATGAGCAGTTCTTC. This encodes CASSLGREIRSDEQFF.

This clone has more than one count but fewer than ten. CDR3 bases: TGTGCCAGTAGGCCTGGGGCCTTTTATAATTCACCCCTCCACTTT. It codes for CASRPGAFYNSPLHF. This chain links TRBV19 with TRBJ1-6; D might be TRBD1 (5 bases). V gave up 6 bases and J gave up 4 bases, with 13 bases separating them. The CDR3 is 15 amino acids. From germline, CDR1 is LNHDA and CDR2 SQIVND (reference sequence).

The J gene is TRBJ2-7, the V gene TRBV18, with 7 nucleotides matching TRBD2. The CDR3 sequence is 15 residues long. The V segment lost 0 bases and the J segment 0 bases; nucleotides outside the gene matches: 2. Germline loops: CDR1 KGHSH, CDR2 LQKENI. The CDR3 loop is CASSPPQRGSYEQYF. The DNA for the CDR3 is TGTGCCAGCTCACCACCCCAGCGGGGCTCCTACGAGCAGTACTTC. Drawing the rest from reference TRBV18 and TRBJ2-7, the complete variable domain is NAGVMQNPRHLVRRRGQEARLRCSPMKGHSHVYWYRQLPEEGLKFMVYLQKENIIDESGMPKERFSAEFPKEGPSILRIQQVVRGDSAAYFCASSPPQRGSYEQYFGPGTRLTVT.

V is TRBV7-2 and J is TRBJ2-1; 11 bases fit TRBD2. Germline V gives CDR1 SGHTA, CDR2 FQGNSA. The CDR3 length is 15 residues. J gave up 4 bases and V 5 bases, and 4 bases lay outside the gene matches. The CDR3 sequence is CASSPGLAAYNEQFF. Here the CDR3 DNA reads TGTGCCAGCAGCCCGGGACTAGCGGCTTACAATGAGCAGTTCTTC.